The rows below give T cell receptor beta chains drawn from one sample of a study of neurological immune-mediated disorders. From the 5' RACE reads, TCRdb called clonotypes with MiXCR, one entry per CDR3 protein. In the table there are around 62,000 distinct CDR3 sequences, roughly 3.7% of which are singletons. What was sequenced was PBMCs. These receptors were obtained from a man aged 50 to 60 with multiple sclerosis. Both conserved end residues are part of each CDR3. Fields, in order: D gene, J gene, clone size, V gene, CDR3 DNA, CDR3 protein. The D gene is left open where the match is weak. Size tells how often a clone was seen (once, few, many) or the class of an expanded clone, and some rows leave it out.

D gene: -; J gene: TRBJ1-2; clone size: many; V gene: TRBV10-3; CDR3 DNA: TGTGCCATCAGTGATGGAGCGCGAAGTAATGGCTACACCTTC; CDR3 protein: CAISDGARSNGYTF
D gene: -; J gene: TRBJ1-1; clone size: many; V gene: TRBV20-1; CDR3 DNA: TGCAGTGCCCGAGGGCTGGGTGAAGCTTTCTTT; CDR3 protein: CSARGLGEAFF
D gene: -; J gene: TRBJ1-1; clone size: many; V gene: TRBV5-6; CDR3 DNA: TGTGCCAGCAGCCTCTCCCCGTGGGTATCGACTGAAGCTTTCTTT; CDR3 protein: CASSLSPWVSTEAFF
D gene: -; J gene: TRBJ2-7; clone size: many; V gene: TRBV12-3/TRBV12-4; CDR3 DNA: TGTGCCAGCAGCTTAGCCGGGGGGCTCCTCTACGAGCAGTACTTC; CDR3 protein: CASSLAGGLLYEQYF
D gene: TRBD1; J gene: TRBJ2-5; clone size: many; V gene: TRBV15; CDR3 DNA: TGTGCCACCAGCAGGGTCGACAGGGTACAAGAGACCCAGTACTTC; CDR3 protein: CATSRVDRVQETQYF
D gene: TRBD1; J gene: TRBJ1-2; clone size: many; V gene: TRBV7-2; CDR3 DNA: TGTGCCAGCAGCCGCGACAGGGACTATGGCTACACCTTC; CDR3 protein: CASSRDRDYGYTF
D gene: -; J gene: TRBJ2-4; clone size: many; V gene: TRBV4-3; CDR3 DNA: TGCGCCAGCAGCCAAGCTCGGGATTCGGTAAACATTCAGTACTTC; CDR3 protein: CASSQARDSVNIQYF
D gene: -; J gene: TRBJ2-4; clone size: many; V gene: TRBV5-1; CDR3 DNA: TGCGCCAGCAGTGAGCACAGGGGAGGTGTCGACAAAAACATTCAGTACTTC; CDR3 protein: CASSEHRGGVDKNIQYF
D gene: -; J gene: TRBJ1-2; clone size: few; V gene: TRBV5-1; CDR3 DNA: TGCGCCAGCAGCTTGGGACACGGGGATGGCTACACCTTC; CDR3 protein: CASSLGHGDGYTF
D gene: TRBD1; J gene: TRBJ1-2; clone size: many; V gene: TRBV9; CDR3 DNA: TGTGCCAGCAGCGTCGGGACAGGGGGTTACGGCTACACCTTC; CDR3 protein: CASSVGTGGYGYTF
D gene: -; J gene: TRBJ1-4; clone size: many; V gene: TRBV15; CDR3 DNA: TGTGCCACCAGCACAGAACTAGGGACGGCTTTTCTTTCTAATGAAAAACTGTTTTTT; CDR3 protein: CATSTELGTAFLSNEKLFF
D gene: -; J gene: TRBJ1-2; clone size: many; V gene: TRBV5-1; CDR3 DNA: TGCGCCAGCAGCTTGGCGCCAGGAACTAACTATGGCTACACCTTC; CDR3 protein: CASSLAPGTNYGYTF
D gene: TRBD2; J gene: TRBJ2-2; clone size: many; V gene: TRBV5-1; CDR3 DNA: TGCGCCAGCAGCTTGAGCGGGGAGAAGACCGGGGAGCTGTTTTTT; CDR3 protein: CASSLSGEKTGELFF
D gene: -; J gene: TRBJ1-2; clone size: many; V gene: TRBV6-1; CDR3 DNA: TGTGCCAGCAGTCTACCCGCGAGGGACGGCTACACCTTC; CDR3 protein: CASSLPARDGYTF
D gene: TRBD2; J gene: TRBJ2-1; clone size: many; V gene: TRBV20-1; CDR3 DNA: TGCAGTGCTAAAGCGGCTCAGGGACTAGCGGGTGGGGAGCAGTTCTTC; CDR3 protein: CSAKAAQGLAGGEQFF
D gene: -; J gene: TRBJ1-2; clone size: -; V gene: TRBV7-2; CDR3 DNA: TGTGCCAGCAGCTTAGTGGCCGAAGGAAACTATGGCTACACCTTC; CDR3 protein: CASSLVAEGNYGYTF
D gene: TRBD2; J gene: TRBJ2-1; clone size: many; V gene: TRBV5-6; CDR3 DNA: TGTGCCAGCAGCTTCCGACTAGCGGGGGGGCGAACCTACAATGAGCAGTTCTTC; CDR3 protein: CASSFRLAGGRTYNEQFF
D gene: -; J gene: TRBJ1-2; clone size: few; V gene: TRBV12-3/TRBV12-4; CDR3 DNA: TGTGCCAGCAGTCCTGGTTGGAGGGTATCTAACTATGGCTACACCTTC; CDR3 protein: CASSPGWRVSNYGYTF
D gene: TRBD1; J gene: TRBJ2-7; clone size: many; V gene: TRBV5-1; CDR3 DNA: TGCGCCAGCAGCTTGGATCCCGACAGGGGGGCCGAGCAGTACTTC; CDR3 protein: CASSLDPDRGAEQYF
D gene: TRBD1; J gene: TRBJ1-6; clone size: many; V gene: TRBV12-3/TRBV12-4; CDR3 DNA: TGTGCCAGCAGTTTAAAGGGGGCGAGAGGGTCACCCCTCCACTTT; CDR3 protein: CASSLKGARGSPLHF
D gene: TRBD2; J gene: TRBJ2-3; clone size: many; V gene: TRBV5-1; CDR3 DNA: TGCGCCAGCCGAGGGACTACGGATACGCAGTATTTT; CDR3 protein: CASRGTTDTQYF
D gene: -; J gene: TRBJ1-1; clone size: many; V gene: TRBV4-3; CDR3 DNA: TGCGCCAGCAGCCATGCTAATTTGAACACTGAAGCTTTCTTT; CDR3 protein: CASSHANLNTEAFF
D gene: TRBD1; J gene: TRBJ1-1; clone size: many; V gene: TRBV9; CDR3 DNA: TGTGCCAGCAGCGCACTTGACAGGGTGAACACTGAAGCTTTCTTT; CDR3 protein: CASSALDRVNTEAFF
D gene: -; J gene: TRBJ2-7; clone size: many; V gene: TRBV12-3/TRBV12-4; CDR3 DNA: TGTGCCAGCAGTTTAAGGAATTTCTACGAGCAGTACTTC; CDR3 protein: CASSLRNFYEQYF
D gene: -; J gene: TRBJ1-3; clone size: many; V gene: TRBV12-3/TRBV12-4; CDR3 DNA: TGTGCCAGCAGTTATACAGCCTCTGGAAACACCATATATTTT; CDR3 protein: CASSYTASGNTIYF
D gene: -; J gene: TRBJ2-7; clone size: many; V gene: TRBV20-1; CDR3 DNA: TGCAGTGCTAATCTGGACACCTACGAGCAGTACTTC; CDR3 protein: CSANLDTYEQYF
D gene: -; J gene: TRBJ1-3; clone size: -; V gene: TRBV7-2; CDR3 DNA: TGTGCCAGCAGCTTAGAGGAAAGGGGAAACACCATATATTTT; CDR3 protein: CASSLEERGNTIYF
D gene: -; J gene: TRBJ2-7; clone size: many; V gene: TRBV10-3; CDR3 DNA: TGTGCCATCAGTGCACCGGGACTTGGGGGTGGCTACGAGCAGTACTTC; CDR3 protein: CAISAPGLGGGYEQYF
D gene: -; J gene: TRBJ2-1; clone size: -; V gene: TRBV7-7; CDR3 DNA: TGTGCCAGCAGCTTTGGACAGTACAATGAGCAGTTCTTC; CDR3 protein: CASSFGQYNEQFF
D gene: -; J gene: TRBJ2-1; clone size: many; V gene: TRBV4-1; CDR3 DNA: TGCGCCAGCAGCCAAGAGGGTGTAGGGACCTACAATGAGCAGTTCTTC; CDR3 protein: CASSQEGVGTYNEQFF
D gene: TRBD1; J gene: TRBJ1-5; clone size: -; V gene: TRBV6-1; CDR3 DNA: TGTGCCAGCACCGGACAGGGGTATCAGCCCCAGCATTTT; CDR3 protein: CASTGQGYQPQHF
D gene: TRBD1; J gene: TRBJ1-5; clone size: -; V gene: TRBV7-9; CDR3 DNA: TGTGCCAGCAGCCTGACAGGGGTGAGCAATCAGCCCCAGAATTTT; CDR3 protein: CASSLTGVSNQPQNF
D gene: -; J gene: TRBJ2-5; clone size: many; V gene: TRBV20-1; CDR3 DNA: TGCAGTGCTAGACCGGCCCAAGAGACCCAGTACTTC; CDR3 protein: CSARPAQETQYF
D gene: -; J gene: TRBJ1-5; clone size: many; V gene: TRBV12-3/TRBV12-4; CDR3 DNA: TGTGCCAGCAGTCTGAGCACCAGTAGCAATCAGCCCCAGCATTTT; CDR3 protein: CASSLSTSSNQPQHF
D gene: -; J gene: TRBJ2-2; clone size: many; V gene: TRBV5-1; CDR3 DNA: TGCGCCAGCAGTTACGGGGGTAACACCGGGGAGCTGTTTTTT; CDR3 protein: CASSYGGNTGELFF
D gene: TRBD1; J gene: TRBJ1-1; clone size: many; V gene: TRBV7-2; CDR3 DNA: TGTGCCAGCAGCTTCTTACCGGGACAGGGAACCCCTGAAGCTTTCTTT; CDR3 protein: CASSFLPGQGTPEAFF
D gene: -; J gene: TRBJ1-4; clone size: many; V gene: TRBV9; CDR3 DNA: TGTGCCAGCAGCGTAGAAGGGACCACCCCCCGGATCGAAAAACTGTTTTTT; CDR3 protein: CASSVEGTTPRIEKLFF
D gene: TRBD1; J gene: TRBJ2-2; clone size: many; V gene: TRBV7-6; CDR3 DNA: TGTGCCAGCAGCTTAGCGGACAGGGGGCTATACACCGGGGAGCTGTTTTTT; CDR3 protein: CASSLADRGLYTGELFF
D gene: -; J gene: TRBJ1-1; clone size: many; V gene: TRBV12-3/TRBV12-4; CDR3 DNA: TGTGCCACAATGCAGAGTGAAGCTTTCTTT; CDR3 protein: CATMQSEAFF
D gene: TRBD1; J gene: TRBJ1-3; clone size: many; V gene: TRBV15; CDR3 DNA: TGTGCCACCAGCAGAGATTGGGACAGTCCTTCCTCTGGAAACACCATATATTTT; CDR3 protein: CATSRDWDSPSSGNTIYF
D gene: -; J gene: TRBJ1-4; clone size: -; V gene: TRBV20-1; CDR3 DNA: TGCAGTGCTAGAGACGGGGGACTTAATGAAAAACTGTTTTTT; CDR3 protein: CSARDGGLNEKLFF
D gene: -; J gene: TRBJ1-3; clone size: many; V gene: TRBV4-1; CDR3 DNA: TGCGCCAGCAGCCAAGATTCGGTCAACTCTGGAAACACCATATATTTT; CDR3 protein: CASSQDSVNSGNTIYF
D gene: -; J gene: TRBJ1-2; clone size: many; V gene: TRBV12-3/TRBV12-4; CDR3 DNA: TGTGCCAGCAGGTCGAGGCAGGCCCTGACTTATGGCTACACCTTC; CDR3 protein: CASRSRQALTYGYTF
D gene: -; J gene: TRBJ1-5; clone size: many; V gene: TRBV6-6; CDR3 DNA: TGTGCCAGCAGTTTCCCAGATCAGCCCCAGCATTTT; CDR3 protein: CASSFPDQPQHF
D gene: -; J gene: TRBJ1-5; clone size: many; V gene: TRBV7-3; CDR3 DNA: TGTGCCAGCAGCTTAACAATGGACCAGCCCCAGCATTTT; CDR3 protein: CASSLTMDQPQHF
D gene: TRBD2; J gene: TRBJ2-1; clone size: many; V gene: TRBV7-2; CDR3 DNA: TGTGCCAGCAGCTCCTCGCCCGGGACTAGCGGGGCCGTCAATGAGCAGTTCTTC; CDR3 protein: CASSSSPGTSGAVNEQFF
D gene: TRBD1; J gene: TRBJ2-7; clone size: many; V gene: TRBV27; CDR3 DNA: TGTGCCAGCAGCGGGACAGGGGCCTACGAGCAGTACTTC; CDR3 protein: CASSGTGAYEQYF
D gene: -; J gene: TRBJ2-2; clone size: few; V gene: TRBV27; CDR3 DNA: TGTGCCAGCAGTTTTTGGATTCCGCCTTTAACCGGGGAGCTGTTTTTT; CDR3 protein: CASSFWIPPLTGELFF
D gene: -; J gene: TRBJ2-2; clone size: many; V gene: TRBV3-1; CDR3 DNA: TGTGCCAGCAGCCGGGGCGGAGGAGTTGGCACCGGGGAGCTGTTTTTT; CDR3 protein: CASSRGGGVGTGELFF
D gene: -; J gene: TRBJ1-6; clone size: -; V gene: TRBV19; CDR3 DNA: TGTGCCAGTAGTATAAGCGGGACGGCATCACCCCTCCACTTT; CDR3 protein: CASSISGTASPLHF
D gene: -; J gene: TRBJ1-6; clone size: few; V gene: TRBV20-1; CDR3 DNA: TGCAGTGCTACTCGGGACCCTAGGAATTCACCCCTCAACTTT; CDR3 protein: CSATRDPRNSPLNF
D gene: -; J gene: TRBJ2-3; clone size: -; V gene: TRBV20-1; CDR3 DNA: TGCAGTGCTAGAGCACGTGATAAGGGTACAGATACGCAGTATTTT; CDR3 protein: CSARARDKGTDTQYF
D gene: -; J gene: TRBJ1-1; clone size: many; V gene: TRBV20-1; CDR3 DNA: TGCAGTGCGAGCGCCTCCGGGGCCCTGAACACTGAAGCTTTCTTT; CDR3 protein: CSASASGALNTEAFF
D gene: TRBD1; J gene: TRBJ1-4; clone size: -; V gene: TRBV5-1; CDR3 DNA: TGCGCCAGCAGCGGGAATCCGGGACAGGGAGGTGAAAAACTGTTTTTT; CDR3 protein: CASSGNPGQGGEKLFF